Shown below are 13 T cell receptor beta chains from a single sample sequenced in a study of T cells in Graves' hyperthyroidism and ophthalmopathy. Amplification targeted TCR beta CDR3 regions from RNA transcripts. The primer set for the first-round RT-PCR of the TCR CDR3 was HTBI. TCRdb independently ran MiXCR on the multiplex PCR reads; one entry per CDR3 protein. This table has 250,000 to 300,000 distinct CDR3 sequences, roughly 13% appearing once. Material for sequencing was blood. The receptors were gathered from a woman between 25 and 40 years old with Graves' hyperthyroidism that later progressed to Graves' ophthalmopathy.

In this sample, this clonotype turned up many times. The chain combines TRBV7-2 with TRBJ1-4; D call uncertain. The germline CDR1 and CDR2 sequences are SGHTA and FQGNSA. CDR3 length equals 13 residues. V was shortened by 2 bases and J by 10 bases, with 11 bases between the two germline ends. The chain's CDR3 is CASSLQSRGKLFF. The DNA of the CDR3 is TGTGCCAGCAGCTTACAAAGTCGGGGAAAACTGTTTTTT.

This clonotype was picked up many times. The gene calls are TRBV3-1 and TRBJ2-1; TRBD1 matches 7 bases. The CDR3 loop spans 18 amino acids. The V and J ends lost 2 bases and 1 base, in that order; junction bases with no gene match: 11. The germline V gene has CDR1 LGHDT and CDR2 YNNKEL (reference sequence). The CDR3 loop reads CASSQIVTTGFSYNEQFF. In DNA form, the CDR3 reads TGTGCCAGCAGCCAAATCGTCACGACAGGGTTTTCCTACAATGAGCAGTTCTTC.

Concerning this clonotype itself: This may arise from a read error, as a much more abundant clone is one base away. This chain joins TRBV6-1 and TRBJ1-2; D is possibly TRBD1 (5 bases). The CDR3 covers 15 residues. Germline CDR1 is MNHNS and CDR2 is SASEGT. Here the CDR3 reads CASSGETASNYGNTF. The DNA for the CDR3 is TGTGCCAGCAGTGGAGAGACAGCTTCTAACTATGGCAACACCTTC.

This clonotype was seen ten or more times. The V and J genes are TRBV2 and TRBJ2-7, with 7 bases identical to TRBD1. Germline lookup yields CDR1 SNHLY and CDR2 FYNNEI. The CDR3 totals 15 residues. With 5 bases clipped from V and 2 bases from J, the junction kept 9 bases outside the gene matches. CDR3 nucleotides: TGTGCCAGCAGTCTCCGGACAGGCGGAGCCTACGAGCAGTACTTC. Protein sequence: CASSLRTGGAYEQYF.

This clonotype was counted many times. V and J are TRBV11-2 and TRBJ1-1; D remains ambiguous. Germline V CDR1 and CDR2: SGHAT, FQNNGV. Trimming removed 5 bases from V and 4 bases from J, with 11 bases in between. The length of the CDR3 is 13 residues. The CDR3, as DNA: TGTGCCAGCAGCCCCGGTCGGTCCACTGAAGCTTTCTTT. It is translated as CASSPGRSTEAFF.

This clonotype was counted ten times or more. The chain carries TRBV7-6 and TRBJ2-1; a possible D gene is TRBD2 (5 bases). This CDR3 is 14 amino acids long. With 0 bases removed from V and 7 bases from J, the gap between germline ends came to 10 bases. The germline V gene has CDR1 SGHVS and CDR2 FNYEAQ. CDR3 nucleotides: TGTGCCAGCAGCTTAGCGCTTCGAGGGAATGAGCAGTTCTTC. Its translation: CASSLALRGNEQFF.

This clonotype appeared many times. This chain uses TRBV5-1 with TRBJ2-7; TRBD2 matches at 7 bases. The J segment lost 4 bases and the V segment lost 0 bases, leaving 4 bases of the junction unmatched. CDR1 and CDR2 (germline): SGHRS, YFSETQ. The CDR3 is made up of 14 amino acids. The CDR3 region is CASSLAYGGYEQYF. The CDR3 nucleotides read TGCGCCAGCAGCTTGGCCTACGGGGGGTACGAGCAGTACTTC.

This clonotype was detected ten times or more. This rearrangement joins TRBV11-2 to TRBJ1-2; a possible D gene is TRBD1 (5 bases). The germline V and J ends were trimmed by 5 bases and 4 bases, with 14 bases remaining between them. The CDR3 is 14 residues long. Germline lookup yields CDR1 SGHAT and CDR2 FQNNGV. The CDR3 DNA sequence: TGTGCCAGCAGCCCGGGCCGGGACGGCTATGGCTACACCTTC. It codes for CASSPGRDGYGYTF.

This chain connects TRBV5-1 to TRBJ2-3, with 7 bases identical to TRBD2. The V segment lost 1 base and the J segment 5 bases; nucleotides outside the gene matches: 7. The CDR3 runs to 15 residues. Germline V gives CDR1 SGHRS, CDR2 YFSETQ. The CDR3 reads CASSLLALARDTQYF. The CDR3 DNA follows: TGCGCCAGCAGCTTGTTGGCACTAGCGAGAGATACGCAGTATTTT.

This clonotype has ten or more counts. V is TRBV4-3 and J is TRBJ1-5; a weak D match, TRBD1 (6 bases). CDR1 is LGHNA, CDR2 YSLEER, per germline. The length of the CDR3 is 15 residues. The V gene lost 0 bases and the J gene lost 3 bases, with 9 bases spanning the gap. CDR3 in amino acids: CASSQEGHSNQPQHF. The CDR3 nucleotides are TGCGCCAGCAGCCAAGAGGGACATTCCAATCAGCCCCAGCATTTT.

This clonotype was recorded a few times. This chain joins TRBV7-9 and TRBJ2-5, with 7 bases aligning to TRBD1. The CDR3 extends over 14 amino acids. Germline lookup yields CDR1 SEHNR and CDR2 FQNEAQ (reference sequence). Trimming took 6 bases from V and 5 from J; bases not matched to a gene: 9. For the CDR3, the DNA is TGTGCCAGCAGAGGCAACAGGGGTTATGAGACCCAGTACTTC. Its translation: CASRGNRGYETQYF.

As for this clonotype: This sequence may be a read error, since a much larger clone differs from it by one base. The chain combines TRBV7-2 with TRBJ2-1; TRBD1 agrees at 10 bases. Germline V CDR1 and CDR2: SGHTA, FQGNSA. CDR3 size: 17 residues. V gave up 4 bases and J gave up 5 bases; unmatched junction bases: 11. CDR3 residues: CASSSTGGPRSNNEQFF. For the CDR3, the DNA is TGTGCCAGCAGCTCGACAGGGGGCCCTAGATCCAACAATGAGCAGTTCTTC. The full variable domain, its missing parts supplied by reference TRBV7-2 and TRBJ2-1, is GAGVSQSPSNKVTEKGKDVELRCDPISGHTALYWYRQSLGQGLEFLIYFQGNSAPDKSGLPSDRFSAERTGGSVSTLTIQRTQQEDSAVYLCASSSTGGPRSNNEQFFGPGTRLTVL.

This chain links TRBV25-1 with TRBJ1-5; no clear D. V was pared by 2 bases and J by 7 bases, with 9 bases between. This CDR3 contains 13 residues. Germline lookup yields CDR1 MGHDK and CDR2 SYGVNS. The CDR3 coding sequence is TGTGCCAGCAGTGAAACGGCGGGGCAGCCCCAGCATTTT. Its translation: CASSETAGQPQHF. The full variable domain, rest sourced from reference TRBV25-1 and TRBJ1-5, is EADIYQTPRYLVIGTGKKITLECSQTMGHDKMYWYQQDPGMELHLIHYSYGVNSTEKGDLSSESTVSRIRTEHFPLTLESARPSHTSQYLCASSETAGQPQHFGDGTRLSIL.